This T cell receptor (beta chain) came from a study of T-cell memory formation after mild COVID-19. 5'RACE, which relied on constant-segment primers, yielded TCR alpha and TCR beta cDNA libraries carrying sample barcodes and UMIs. TCRdb fed the 5' RACE reads into MiXCR, producing one record per CDR3 protein. The sample holds around 300,000 distinct CDR3 sequences; under 8.5% are singletons and the top ten take 22%. The CDR3 sequence is 13 residues long. The V end was cut by 7 bases, the J end by 4 bases, with 13 bases between. Findings of the study overall: Pre-infection memory held some responding clones, suggesting pre-existing cross-reactive T cells responded.

The sample holds a few counts of this clonotype. Antigen unknown. The TCR was taken from a man younger than 35 who had mild COVID-19 (a few samples of this study predate the infection). Cell type and time point are not known. V gene TRBV12-3 or TRBV12-4 combines with J gene TRBJ1-2; TRBD1 is a possible D gene (6 bases). The sequenced sample was PBMCs or a T cell subset sorted from them (not recorded which). CDR3 coding DNA: TGTGCCAGCACCTTAACAGGGTTCTATGGCTACACCTTC. Residues: CASTLTGFYGYTF.